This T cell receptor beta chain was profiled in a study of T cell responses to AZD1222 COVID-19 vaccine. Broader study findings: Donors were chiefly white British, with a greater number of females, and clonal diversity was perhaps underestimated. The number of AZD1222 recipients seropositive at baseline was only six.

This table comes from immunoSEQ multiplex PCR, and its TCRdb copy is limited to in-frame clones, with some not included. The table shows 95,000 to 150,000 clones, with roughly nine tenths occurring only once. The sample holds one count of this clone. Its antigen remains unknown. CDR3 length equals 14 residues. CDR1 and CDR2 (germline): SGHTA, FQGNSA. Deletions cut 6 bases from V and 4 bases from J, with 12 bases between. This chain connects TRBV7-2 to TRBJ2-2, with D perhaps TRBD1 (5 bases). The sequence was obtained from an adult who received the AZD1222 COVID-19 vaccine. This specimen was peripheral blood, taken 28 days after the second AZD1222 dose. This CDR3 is CASRYTGSTGELFF. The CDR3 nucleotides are TGTGCCAGCAGATACACAGGTTCCACCGGGGAGCTGTTTTTT.